These T cell receptor beta chains were read from a single sample in a study of cytomegalovirus exposure and HLA in healthy donors. Sequenced by immunoSEQ multiplex PCR; TCRdb stores in-frame clones only, minus some. Of 140,000 or so clones in the sample, 76% are singletons; the top ten hold roughly 1.6%. The material sequenced was PBMCs. The receptors stem from a woman aged 35 to 49 in good health and CMV-seronegative. The CDR3 runs from the conserved cysteine through the conserved F or W. A D gene is named only where the DNA matches it firmly. Size is omitted from some rows. Given values are once, few, many or a class for expanded clones.

J gene	clone size	V gene	D gene	CDR3 DNA	CDR3 protein
TRBJ2-5	NA	TRBV15	TRBD2	TGTGCCACCAGCAGGGGACTAGCGGATGAGACCCAGTACTTC	CATSRGLADETQYF
TRBJ2-7	NA	TRBV5-1	NA	TGCGCCAGCAGCTCGACAGCCTACGAGCAGTACTTC	CASSSTAYEQYF
TRBJ2-6	NA	TRBV27	TRBD1	TGTGCCAGCAGACTTATTAGACAGGGGGCATATGGGGCCAACGTCCTGACTTTC	CASRLIRQGAYGANVLTF
TRBJ2-2	NA	TRBV7-9	NA	TGTGCCAGCAGCTTAGATCTCTGGCTGCAGTACACCGGGGAGCTGTTTTTT	CASSLDLWLQYTGELFF
TRBJ2-7	NA	TRBV2	TRBD2	TGTGCCAGGGGACTAGCGGGAGACCGCGAGCAGTACTTC	CARGLAGDREQYF
TRBJ2-1	few	TRBV30	NA	TGTGCCTGGAGTGTCCGACAGTACAATGAGCAGTTCTTC	CAWSVRQYNEQFF
TRBJ2-3	NA	TRBV5-1	TRBD1	TGCGCCAGCAGCTTGGAGGACAGGGGGCGCGATACGCGGTATTTT	CASSLEDRGRDTRYF
TRBJ2-1	NA	TRBV6-5	NA	TGTGCCAGCAGTTACGGGCTAGCGAATAATGAGCAGTTCTTC	CASSYGLANNEQFF
TRBJ2-1	NA	TRBV30	TRBD2	TGTGCCTGGGGACTAGCGGGGAGTGAGCAGTTCTTC	CAWGLAGSEQFF
TRBJ2-7	NA	TRBV7-9	NA	TGTTCCAGCAGCTTCCTCTACGATGAGCAGTACTTC	CSSSFLYDEQYF